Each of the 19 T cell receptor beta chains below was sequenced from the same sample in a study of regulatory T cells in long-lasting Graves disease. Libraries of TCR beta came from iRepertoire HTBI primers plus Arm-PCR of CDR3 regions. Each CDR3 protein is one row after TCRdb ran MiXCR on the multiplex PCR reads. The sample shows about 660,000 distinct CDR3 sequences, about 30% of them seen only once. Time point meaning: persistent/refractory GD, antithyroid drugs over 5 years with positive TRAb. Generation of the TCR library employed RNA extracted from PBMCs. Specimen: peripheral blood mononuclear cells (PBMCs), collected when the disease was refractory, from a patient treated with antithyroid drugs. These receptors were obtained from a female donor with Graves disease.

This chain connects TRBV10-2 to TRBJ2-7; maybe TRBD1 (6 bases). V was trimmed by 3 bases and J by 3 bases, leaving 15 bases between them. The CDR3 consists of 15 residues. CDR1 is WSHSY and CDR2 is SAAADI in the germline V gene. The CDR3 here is CASSEPFRDNYEQYF. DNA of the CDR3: TGCGCCAGCAGTGAACCCTTCCGGGACAACTACGAGCAGTACTTC.

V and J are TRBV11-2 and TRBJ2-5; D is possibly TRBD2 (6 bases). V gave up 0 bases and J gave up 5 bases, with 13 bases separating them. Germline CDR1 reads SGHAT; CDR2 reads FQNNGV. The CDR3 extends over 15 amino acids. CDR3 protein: CASSLDSGGTETQYF. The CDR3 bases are TGTGCCAGCAGCTTAGATAGTGGGGGGACGGAGACCCAGTACTTC.

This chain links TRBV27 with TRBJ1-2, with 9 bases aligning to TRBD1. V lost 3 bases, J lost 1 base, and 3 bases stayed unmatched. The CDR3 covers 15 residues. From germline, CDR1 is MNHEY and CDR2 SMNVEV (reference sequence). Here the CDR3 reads CASSFRTGVNYGYTF. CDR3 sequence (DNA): TGTGCCAGCAGTTTTCGGACAGGGGTTAACTATGGCTACACCTTC.

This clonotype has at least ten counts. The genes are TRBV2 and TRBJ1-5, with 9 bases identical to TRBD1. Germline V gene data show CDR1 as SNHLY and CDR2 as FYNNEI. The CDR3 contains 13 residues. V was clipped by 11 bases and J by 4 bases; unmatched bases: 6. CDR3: CAAEDRGNQPQHF. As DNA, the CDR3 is TGTGCCGCCGAGGACAGGGGAAATCAGCCCCAGCATTTT.

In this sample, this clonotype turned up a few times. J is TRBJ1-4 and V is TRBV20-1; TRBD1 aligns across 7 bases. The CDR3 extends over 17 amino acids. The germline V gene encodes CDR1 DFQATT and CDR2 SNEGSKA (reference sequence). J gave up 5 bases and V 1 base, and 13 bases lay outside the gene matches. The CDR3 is CSARVPVRGRVNEKLFF. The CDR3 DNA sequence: TGCAGTGCTAGAGTTCCTGTGAGGGGGCGAGTCAATGAAAAACTGTTTTTT.

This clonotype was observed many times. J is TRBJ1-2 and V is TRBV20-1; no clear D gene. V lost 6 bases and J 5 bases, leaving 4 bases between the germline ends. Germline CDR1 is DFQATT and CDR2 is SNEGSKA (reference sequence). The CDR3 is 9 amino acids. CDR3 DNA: TGCAGTGCCACGTATGGCTACACCTTC. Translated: CSATYGYTF.

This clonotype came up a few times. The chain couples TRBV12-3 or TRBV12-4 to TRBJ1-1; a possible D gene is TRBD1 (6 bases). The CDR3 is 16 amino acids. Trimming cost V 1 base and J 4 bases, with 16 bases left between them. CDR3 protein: CASSLGSGAGSTEAFF. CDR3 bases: TGTGCCAGCAGTTTAGGTTCAGGGGCAGGAAGCACTGAAGCTTTCTTT.

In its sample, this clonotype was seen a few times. The CDR3 DNA reads TGTGCCATCAGCATAGGGCCCACTGAAGCTTTCTTT. As protein: CAISIGPTEAFF. The J gene is TRBJ1-1, the V gene TRBV10-3; D not certain. Germline V CDR1 and CDR2: ENHRY, SYGVKD. Trimming left V 6 bases short and J 4 bases short, with 9 bases between. The CDR3 spans 12 residues.

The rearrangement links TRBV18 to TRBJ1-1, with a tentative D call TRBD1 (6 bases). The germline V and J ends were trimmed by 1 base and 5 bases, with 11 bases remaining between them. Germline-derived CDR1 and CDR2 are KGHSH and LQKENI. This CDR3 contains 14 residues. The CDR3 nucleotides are TGTGCCAGCTCACCACACGGGGGCTGGACTGAAGCTTTCTTT. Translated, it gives CASSPHGGWTEAFF.

DNA of the CDR3: TGTGCCAGTAGTATACCTGACGGGCCTTCCTACGAGCAGTACTTC. This encodes CASSIPDGPSYEQYF. V and J are TRBV19 and TRBJ2-7, with D unclear. With 2 bases removed from V and 1 base from J, the gap between germline ends came to 12 bases. This CDR3 spans 15 amino acids. Per the germline V gene, CDR1 is LNHDA and CDR2 is SQIVND (reference sequence).

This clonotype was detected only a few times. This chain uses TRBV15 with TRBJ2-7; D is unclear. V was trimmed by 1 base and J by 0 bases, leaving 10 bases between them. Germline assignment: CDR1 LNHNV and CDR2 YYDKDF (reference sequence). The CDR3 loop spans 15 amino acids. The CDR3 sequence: CATSRVPLSSYEQYF. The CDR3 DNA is TGTGCCACCAGCAGAGTCCCACTTAGCTCCTACGAGCAGTACTTC. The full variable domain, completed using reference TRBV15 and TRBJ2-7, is DAMVIQNPRYQVTQFGKPVTLSCSQTLNHNVMYWYQQKSSQAPKLLFHYYDKDFNNEADTPDNFQSRRPNTSFCFLDIRSPGLGDTAMYLCATSRVPLSSYEQYFGPGTRLTVT.

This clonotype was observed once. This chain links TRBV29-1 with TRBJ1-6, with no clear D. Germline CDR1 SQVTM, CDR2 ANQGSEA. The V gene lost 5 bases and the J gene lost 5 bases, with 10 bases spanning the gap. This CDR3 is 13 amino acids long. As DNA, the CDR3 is TGCAGCGTTTCGTATGACGATAATTCACCCCTCCACTTT. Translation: CSVSYDDNSPLHF. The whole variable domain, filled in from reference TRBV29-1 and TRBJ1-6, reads SAVISQKPSRDICQRGTSLTIQCQVDSQVTMMFWYRQQPGQSLTLIATANQGSEATYESGFVIDKFPISRPNLTFSTLTVSNMSPEDSSIYLCSVSYDDNSPLHFGNGTRLTVT.

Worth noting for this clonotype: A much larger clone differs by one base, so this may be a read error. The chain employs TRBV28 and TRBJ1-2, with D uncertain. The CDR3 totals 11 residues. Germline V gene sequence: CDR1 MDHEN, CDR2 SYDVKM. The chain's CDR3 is CASSVNYDYTF. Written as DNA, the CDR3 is TGTGCCAGCAGCGTTAACTATGACTACACCTTC.

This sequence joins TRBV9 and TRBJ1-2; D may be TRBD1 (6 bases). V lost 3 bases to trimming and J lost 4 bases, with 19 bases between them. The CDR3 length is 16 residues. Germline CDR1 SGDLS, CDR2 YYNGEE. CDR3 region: CASSAYGGQRAYGYTF. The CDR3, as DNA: TGTGCCAGCAGCGCCTATGGGGGCCAGAGGGCCTATGGCTACACCTTC.

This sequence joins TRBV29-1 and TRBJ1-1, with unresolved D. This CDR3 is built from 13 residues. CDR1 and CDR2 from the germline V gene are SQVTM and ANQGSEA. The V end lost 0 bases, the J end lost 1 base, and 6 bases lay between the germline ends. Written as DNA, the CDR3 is TGCAGCGTTGAAGAGGTCCCGAACACTGAAGCTTTCTTT. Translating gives CSVEEVPNTEAFF. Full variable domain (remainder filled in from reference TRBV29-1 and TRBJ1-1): SAVISQKPSRDICQRGTSLTIQCQVDSQVTMMFWYRQQPGQSLTLIATANQGSEATYESGFVIDKFPISRPNLTFSTLTVSNMSPEDSSIYLCSVEEVPNTEAFFGQGTRLTVV.

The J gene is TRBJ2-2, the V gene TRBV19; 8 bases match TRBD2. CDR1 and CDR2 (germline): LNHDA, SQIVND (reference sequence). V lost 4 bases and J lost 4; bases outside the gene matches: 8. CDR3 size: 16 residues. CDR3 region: CASSTYQGLGTGELFF. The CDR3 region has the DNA TGTGCCAGTAGTACATACCAGGGACTAGGCACCGGGGAGCTGTTTTTT. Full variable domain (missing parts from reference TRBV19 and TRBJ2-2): DGGITQSPKYLFRKEGQNVTLSCEQNLNHDAMYWYRQDPGQGLRLIYYSQIVNDFQKGDIAEGYSVSREKKESFPLTVTSAQKNPTAFYLCASSTYQGLGTGELFFGEGSRLTVL.

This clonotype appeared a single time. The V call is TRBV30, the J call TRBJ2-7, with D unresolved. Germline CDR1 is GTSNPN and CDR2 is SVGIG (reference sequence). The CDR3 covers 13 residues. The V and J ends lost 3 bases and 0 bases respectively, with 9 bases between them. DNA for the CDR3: TGTGCCTGGAGAGGGCCCAGCTCCTACGAGCAGTACTTC. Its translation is CAWRGPSSYEQYF.

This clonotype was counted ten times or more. The chain's CDR3 is CASSLNRASGVAQHF. In DNA form, the CDR3 reads TGTGCCAGCAGTCTAAACCGGGCCTCCGGGGTGGCCCAGCATTTT. The V gene is TRBV2, the J gene TRBJ1-5, with D hard to call. The V and J ends lost 5 bases and 11 bases respectively, with 22 bases between them. This CDR3 comprises 15 residues. The V gene's germline CDR1 is SNHLY and CDR2 FYNNEI. Full variable domain (outside the CDR3, taken from reference TRBV2 and TRBJ1-5): EPEVTQTPSHQVTQMGQEVILRCVPISNHLYFYWYRQILGQKVEFLVSFYNNEISEKSEIFDDQFSVERPDGSNFTLKIRSTKLEDSAMYFCASSLNRASGVAQHFGDGTRLSIL.

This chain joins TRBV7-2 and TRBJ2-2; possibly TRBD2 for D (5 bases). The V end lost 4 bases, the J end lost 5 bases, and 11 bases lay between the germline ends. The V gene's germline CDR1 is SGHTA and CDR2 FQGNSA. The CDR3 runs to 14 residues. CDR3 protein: CASSSYLATGELFF. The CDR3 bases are TGTGCCAGCAGCTCATACCTAGCAACCGGGGAGCTGTTTTTT.